This T cell receptor (beta chain) was retrieved from a study of blood T cells in healthy people across ages. A second PCR of roughly 7 to 11 cycles used a sample-barcoded 5' primer and a J-beta primer mix. Sequencing recovered at least 3 million CDR3-containing paired-end reads from each sample. TCRdb called the 5' RACE reads again in MiXCR, with one record for every CDR3 protein. This table has approximately 730,000 distinct CDR3 sequences, roughly 47% appearing once. This CDR3 is built from 16 residues. V was clipped by 5 bases and J by 1 base; unmatched bases: 8. CDR1 is PRHDT and CDR2 is FYEKMQ in the germline V gene (reference sequence). Healthy Caucasians from Russia aged roughly 6 to 95 served as donors.

The rearrangement joins TRBV13 to TRBJ2-4, with 7 bases identical to TRBD2. Sequenced input: blood. This TCR came from a woman aged 55-69 years in good health. CDR3 coding DNA: TGTGCCAGCAGCCCGGAGGGAGGGGCGGCCAAAAACATTCAGTACTTC. Protein: CASSPEGGAAKNIQYF.